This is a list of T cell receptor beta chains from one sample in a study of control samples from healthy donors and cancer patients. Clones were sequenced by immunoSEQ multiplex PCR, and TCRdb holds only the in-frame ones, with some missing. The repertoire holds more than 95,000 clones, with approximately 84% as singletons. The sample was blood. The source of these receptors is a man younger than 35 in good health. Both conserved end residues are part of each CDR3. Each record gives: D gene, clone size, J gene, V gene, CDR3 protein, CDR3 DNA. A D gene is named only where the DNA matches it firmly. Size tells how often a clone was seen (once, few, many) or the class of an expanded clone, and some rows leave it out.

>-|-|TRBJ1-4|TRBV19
CASRRFSGNEKLFF
TGTGCCAGTAGACGTTTTTCGGGTAATGAAAAACTGTTTTTT
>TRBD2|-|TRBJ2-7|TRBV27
CASNRAGLSYEQYF
TGTGCCAGCAACCGAGCGGGGCTCTCCTACGAGCAGTACTTC
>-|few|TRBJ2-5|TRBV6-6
CASGDTQETQYF
TGTGCCAGCGGGGACACCCAAGAGACCCAGTACTTC
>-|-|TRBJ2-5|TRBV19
CASSSGWGETQYF
TGTGCCAGTAGTAGCGGATGGGGAGAGACCCAGTACTTC
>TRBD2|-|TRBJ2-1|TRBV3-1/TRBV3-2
CASSPIGLVGGREQFF
TGTGCCAGCAGCCCTATAGGACTAGTTGGTGGTCGCGAGCAGTTCTTC
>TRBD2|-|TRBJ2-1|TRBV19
CASLAGGSSYNEQFF
TGTGCCAGTCTGGCGGGAGGGAGCTCCTACAATGAGCAGTTCTTC
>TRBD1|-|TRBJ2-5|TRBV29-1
CSVDRGIQETQYF
TGCAGTGTCGACAGGGGGATTCAAGAGACCCAGTACTTC
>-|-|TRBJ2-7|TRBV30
CAWSVRERNYEQYF
TGTGCCTGGAGTGTACGGGAGAGGAACTACGAGCAGTACTTC
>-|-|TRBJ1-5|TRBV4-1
CASSQVLGDQPQHF
TGCGCCAGCAGCCAAGTTCTCGGGGATCAGCCCCAGCATTTT
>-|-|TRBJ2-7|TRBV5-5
CASSLARRNYEQYF
TGTGCCAGCAGCTTGGCCCGACGGAACTACGAGCAGTACTTC
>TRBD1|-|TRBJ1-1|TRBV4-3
CASSGQGNTEAFF
TGCGCCAGCAGCGGACAGGGGAACACTGAAGCTTTCTTT
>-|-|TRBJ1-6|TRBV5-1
CASSLAGGENSPLHF
TGCGCCAGCAGCTTAGCGGGGGGGGAAAATTCACCCCTCCACTTT
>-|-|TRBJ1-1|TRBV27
CASSLVGYMNTEAFF
TGTGCCAGCAGTTTAGTCGGGTACATGAACACTGAAGCTTTCTTT
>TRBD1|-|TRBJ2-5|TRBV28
CASRASPGQRETQYF
TGTGCCAGCAGAGCCTCTCCGGGACAGCGAGAGACCCAGTACTTC
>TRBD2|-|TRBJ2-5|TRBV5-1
CASSAGTSGSLAQYF
TGCGCCAGCAGCGCCGGGACTAGCGGTTCTTTGGCCCAGTACTTC
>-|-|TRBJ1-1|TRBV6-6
CASSYSGEREAFF
TGTGCCAGCAGTTACTCCGGGGAGAGAGAAGCTTTCTTT